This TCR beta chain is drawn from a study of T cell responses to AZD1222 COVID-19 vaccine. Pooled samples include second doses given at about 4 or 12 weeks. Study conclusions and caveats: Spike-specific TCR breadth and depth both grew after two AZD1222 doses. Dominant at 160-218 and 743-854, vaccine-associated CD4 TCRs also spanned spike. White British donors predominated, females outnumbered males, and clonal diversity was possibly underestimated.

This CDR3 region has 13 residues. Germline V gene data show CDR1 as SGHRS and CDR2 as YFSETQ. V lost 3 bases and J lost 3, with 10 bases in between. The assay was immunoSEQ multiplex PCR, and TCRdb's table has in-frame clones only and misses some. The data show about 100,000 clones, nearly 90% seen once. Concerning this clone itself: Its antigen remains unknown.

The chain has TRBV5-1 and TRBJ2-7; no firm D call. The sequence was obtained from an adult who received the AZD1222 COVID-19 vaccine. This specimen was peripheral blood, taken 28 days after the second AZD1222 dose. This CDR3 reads CASSSALGYEQYF. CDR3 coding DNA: TGCGCCAGCAGCTCAGCTTTGGGCTACGAGCAGTACTTC.